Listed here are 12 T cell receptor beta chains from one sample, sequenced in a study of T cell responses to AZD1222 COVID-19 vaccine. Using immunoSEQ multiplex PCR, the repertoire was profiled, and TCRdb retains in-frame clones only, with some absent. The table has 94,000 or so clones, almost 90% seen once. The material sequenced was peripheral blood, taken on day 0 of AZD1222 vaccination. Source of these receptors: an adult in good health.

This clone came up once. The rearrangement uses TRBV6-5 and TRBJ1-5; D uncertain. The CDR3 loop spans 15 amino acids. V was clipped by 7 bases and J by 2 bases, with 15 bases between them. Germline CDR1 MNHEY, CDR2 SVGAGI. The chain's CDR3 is CASTLLSGGNQPQHF. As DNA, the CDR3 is TGTGCCAGCACCCTCCTGAGCGGTGGCAATCAGCCCCAGCATTTT.

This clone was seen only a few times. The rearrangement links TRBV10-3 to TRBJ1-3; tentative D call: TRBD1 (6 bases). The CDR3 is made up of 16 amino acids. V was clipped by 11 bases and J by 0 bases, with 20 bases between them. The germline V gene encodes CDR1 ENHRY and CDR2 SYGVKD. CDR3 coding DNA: TGTGCCGCGCTCGGGACACCACTAAGCTCTGGAAACACCATATATTTT. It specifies CAALGTPLSSGNTIYF.

CDR3 DNA sequence: TGTGCCAGCAGTTACAAAGAATGGACTAGCGGCACAGATACGCAGTATTTT. Its protein is CASSYKEWTSGTDTQYF. The J gene is TRBJ2-3, the V gene TRBV6-2 or TRBV6-3, with 9 bases identical to TRBD2. The germline V gene has CDR1 MNHEY and CDR2 SVGEGT. V lost 2 bases and J lost 1; bases outside the gene matches: 7. This CDR3 has 17 amino acids.

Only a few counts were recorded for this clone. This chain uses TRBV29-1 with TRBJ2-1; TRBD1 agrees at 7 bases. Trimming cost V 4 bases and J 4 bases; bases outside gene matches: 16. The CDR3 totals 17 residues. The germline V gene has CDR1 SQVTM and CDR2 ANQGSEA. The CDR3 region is CSVAPNSRDSRYNEQFF. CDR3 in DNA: TGCAGCGTTGCGCCCAACTCCCGGGACAGCAGATACAATGAGCAGTTCTTC.

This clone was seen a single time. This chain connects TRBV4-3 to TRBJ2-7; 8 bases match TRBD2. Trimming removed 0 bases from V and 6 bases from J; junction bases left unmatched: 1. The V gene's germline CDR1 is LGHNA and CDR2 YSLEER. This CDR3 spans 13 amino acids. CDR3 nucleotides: TGCGCCAGCAGCCAAGACAGCGGGAGCGAGCAGTACTTC. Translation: CASSQDSGSEQYF.

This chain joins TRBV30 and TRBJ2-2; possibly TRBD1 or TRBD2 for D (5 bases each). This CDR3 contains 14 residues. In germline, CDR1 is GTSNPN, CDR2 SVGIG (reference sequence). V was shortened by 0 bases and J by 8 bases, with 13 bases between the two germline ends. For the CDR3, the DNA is TGTGCCTGGAGTGTATCCTGGGGGTCGGGGGAGCTGTTTTTT. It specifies CAWSVSWGSGELFF.

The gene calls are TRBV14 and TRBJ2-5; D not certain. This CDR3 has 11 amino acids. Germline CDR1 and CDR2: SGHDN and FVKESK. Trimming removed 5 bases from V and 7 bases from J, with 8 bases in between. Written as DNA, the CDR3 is TGTGCCAGCAGCTTAAGTTGGACCCAGTACTTC. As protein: CASSLSWTQYF.

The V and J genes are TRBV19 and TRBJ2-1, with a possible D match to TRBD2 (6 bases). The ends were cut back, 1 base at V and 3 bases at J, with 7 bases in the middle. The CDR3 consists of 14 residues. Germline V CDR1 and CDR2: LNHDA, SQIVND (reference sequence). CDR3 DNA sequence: TGTGCCAGTAGTATAGCCGGGAGCTACAATGAGCAGTTCTTC. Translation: CASSIAGSYNEQFF.

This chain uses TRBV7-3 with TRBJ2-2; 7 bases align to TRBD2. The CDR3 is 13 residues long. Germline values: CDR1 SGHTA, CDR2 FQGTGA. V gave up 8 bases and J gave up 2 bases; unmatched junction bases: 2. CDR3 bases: TGTGCCAGCTTAGCGGGTAACACCGGGGAGCTGTTTTTT. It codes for CASLAGNTGELFF.

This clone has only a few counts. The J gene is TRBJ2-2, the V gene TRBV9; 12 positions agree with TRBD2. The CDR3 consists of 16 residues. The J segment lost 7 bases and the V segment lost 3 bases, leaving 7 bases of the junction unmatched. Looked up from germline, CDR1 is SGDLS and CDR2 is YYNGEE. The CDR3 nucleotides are TGTGCCAGCAGCGGTCCCCTAGCGGGAGGGAACGGGGAGCTGTTTTTT. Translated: CASSGPLAGGNGELFF.

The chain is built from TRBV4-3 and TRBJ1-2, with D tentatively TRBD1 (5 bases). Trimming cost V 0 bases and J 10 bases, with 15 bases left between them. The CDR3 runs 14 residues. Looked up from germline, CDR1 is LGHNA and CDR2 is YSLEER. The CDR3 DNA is TGCGCCAGCAGCCAAGACTTGGGGGACCCGTTCTACACCTTC. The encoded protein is CASSQDLGDPFYTF.

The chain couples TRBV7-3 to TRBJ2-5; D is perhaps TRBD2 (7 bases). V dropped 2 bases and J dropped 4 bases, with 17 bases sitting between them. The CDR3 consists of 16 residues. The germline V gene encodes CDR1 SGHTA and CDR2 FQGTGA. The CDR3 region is CASSLAGGGPTETQYF. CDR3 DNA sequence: TGTGCCAGCAGCTTAGCGGGCGGGGGCCCGACAGAGACCCAGTACTTC.